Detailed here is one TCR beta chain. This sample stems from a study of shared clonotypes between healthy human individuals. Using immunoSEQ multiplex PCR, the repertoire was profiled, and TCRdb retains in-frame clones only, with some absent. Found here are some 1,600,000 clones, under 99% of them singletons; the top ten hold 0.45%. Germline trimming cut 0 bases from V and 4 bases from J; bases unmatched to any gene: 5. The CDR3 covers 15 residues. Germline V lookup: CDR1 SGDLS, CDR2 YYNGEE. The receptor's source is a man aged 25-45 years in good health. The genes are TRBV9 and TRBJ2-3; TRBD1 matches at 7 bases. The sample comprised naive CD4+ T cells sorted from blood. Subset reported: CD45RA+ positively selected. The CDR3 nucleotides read TGTGCCAGCAGCGTAGAACAGGGGAGAGCAGATACGCAGTATTTT. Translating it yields CASSVEQGRADTQYF.